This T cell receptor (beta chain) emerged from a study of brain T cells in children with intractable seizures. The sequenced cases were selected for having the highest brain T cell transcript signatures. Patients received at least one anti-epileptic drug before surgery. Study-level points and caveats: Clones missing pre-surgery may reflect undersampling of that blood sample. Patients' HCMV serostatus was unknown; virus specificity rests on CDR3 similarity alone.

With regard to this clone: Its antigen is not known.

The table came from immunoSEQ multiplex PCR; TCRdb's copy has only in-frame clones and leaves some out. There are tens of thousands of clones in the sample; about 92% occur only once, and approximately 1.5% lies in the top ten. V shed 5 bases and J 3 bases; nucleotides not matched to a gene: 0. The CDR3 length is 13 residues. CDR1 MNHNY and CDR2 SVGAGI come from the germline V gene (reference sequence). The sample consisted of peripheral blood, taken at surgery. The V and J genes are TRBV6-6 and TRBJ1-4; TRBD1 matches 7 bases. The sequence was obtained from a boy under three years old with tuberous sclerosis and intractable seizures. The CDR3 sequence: CASSDRANEKLFF. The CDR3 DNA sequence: TGTGCCAGCAGTGACAGGGCTAATGAAAAACTGTTTTTT.